The 25 T cell receptor beta chains in this list originate from one sample, sequenced in a study of shared T cell receptors in the human thymus. The protocol was immunoSEQ multiplex PCR, while the TCRdb copy is restricted to in-frame clones and leaves out a portion. The data show about 540,000 clones, with around 78% seen just once and approximately 0.013% held by the top ten. These data were also reused for a study on human thymus T cells.

Sequenced sample: thymocytes. The receptors derive from a boy in the first two years of life with a congenital heart defect.

V usage is TRBV6-1 and J usage is TRBJ1-2; unclear D gene. Germline V gene data show CDR1 as MNHNS and CDR2 as SASEGT. V was trimmed by 8 bases and J by 2 bases, leaving 3 bases between them. The CDR3 spans 10 residues. The CDR3 nucleotides are TGTGCCAGCCTGAACTATGGCTACACCTTC. Translated: CASLNYGYTF.

The gene calls are TRBV27 and TRBJ1-5, with D uncertain. Trimming shortened V by 6 bases and J by 2 bases, and 8 bases separated the two germline ends. Germline values: CDR1 MNHEY, CDR2 SMNVEV (reference sequence). This CDR3 contains 13 residues. The CDR3 DNA reads TGTGCCAGCAGCCCCTATGGCAATCAGCCCCAGCATTTT. Amino acid sequence: CASSPYGNQPQHF.

The rearrangement uses TRBV5-1 and TRBJ1-2; 9 positions match TRBD1. V was pared by 5 bases and J by 0 bases, with 20 bases of the junction left unmatched. Germline CDR1 and CDR2: SGHRS and YFSETQ. The CDR3 extends over 20 amino acids. CDR3 nucleotides: TGCGCCAGCAGTCCGGACGAATGGCGGGACAGGGTTCTACCTAACTATGGCTACACCTTC. As protein: CASSPDEWRDRVLPNYGYTF. Together with reference TRBV5-1 and TRBJ1-2, the CDR3 gives the full variable domain: KAGVTQTPRYLIKTRGQQVTLSCSPISGHRSVSWYQQTPGQGLQFLFEYFSETQRNKGNFPGRFSGRQFSNSRSEMNVSTLELGDSALYLCASSPDEWRDRVLPNYGYTFGSGTRLTVV.

In regard to this clone: The same CDR3 arises from other DNA sequences in this sample as well. The genes are TRBV5-4 and TRBJ2-7; 9 bases align to TRBD1. Germline V gene lookup returns CDR1 SGHNT and CDR2 YYREEE (reference sequence). V dropped 4 bases and J dropped 4; count of bases not matched to a gene: 6. The CDR3 covers 14 residues. The CDR3 nucleotides read TGTGCCAGCAGCCCCGGGACAGGGACTTACGAGCAGTACTTC. Protein: CASSPGTGTYEQYF.

The chain links TRBV6-1 to TRBJ2-7; D is ambiguous. Trimming cost V 6 bases and J 2 bases, with 17 bases left between them. In germline, CDR1 is MNHNS, CDR2 SASEGT. CDR3 length: 15 amino acids. Here the CDR3 DNA reads TGTGCCAGCAGCCCCTTTGGAGACCCGACCTACGAGCAGTACTTC. Translating it yields CASSPFGDPTYEQYF.

This clone has only one observation. The V call is TRBV5-1, the J call TRBJ2-7, with 8 nucleotides matching TRBD2. The germline CDR1 and CDR2 sequences are SGHRS and YFSETQ. There are 14 residues in the CDR3. V lost 0 bases and J lost 3; bases outside the gene matches: 2. The CDR3 loop reads CASSLGREVYEQYF. The CDR3 DNA reads as TGCGCCAGCAGCTTGGGGCGGGAGGTCTACGAGCAGTACTTC.

The chain recombines TRBV19 with TRBJ1-4; 7 positions match TRBD1. Germline CDR1 LNHDA, CDR2 SQIVND (reference sequence). CDR3 length: 15 residues. V was pared by 5 bases and J by 3 bases, with 6 bases of the junction left unmatched. The DNA of the CDR3 is TGTGCCAGTAGTCCAAGGGACAGTCCTAATGAAAAACTGTTTTTT. Translated: CASSPRDSPNEKLFF.

CDR3 loop: CASSLGWTGDYSNQPQHF. The CDR3 DNA follows: TGTGCCAGCAGCTTAGGGTGGACAGGGGATTATAGCAATCAGCCCCAGCATTTT. V gene TRBV7-2 combines with J gene TRBJ1-5, with 9 bases that match TRBD1. V shed 1 base, J shed 0 bases, and the junction held 7 bases outside the gene matches. The CDR3 contains 18 residues. The V gene's germline CDR1 is SGHTA and CDR2 FQGNSA.

V gene TRBV4-3 combines with J gene TRBJ2-1, with a weak D call TRBD2 (6 bases). From germline, CDR1 is LGHNA and CDR2 YSLEER. Trimming left V 4 bases short and J 10 bases short, with 23 bases between. CDR3 length: 16 amino acids. The CDR3 loop is CASSRETSPALGEQFF. The CDR3 DNA reads TGCGCCAGCAGCCGAGAGACTAGTCCCGCTCTCGGGGAGCAGTTCTTC.

This sequence joins TRBV14 and TRBJ2-1, with D maybe TRBD2 (5 bases). The CDR3 length is 17 residues. Trimming stripped 4 bases from V and 0 bases from J, with 16 bases between. Germline CDR1 is SGHDN and CDR2 is FVKESK. In DNA, the CDR3 is TGTGCCAGCAGCCTTGGTAAAGGACTTAGCTCCTACAATGAGCAGTTCTTC. Translated: CASSLGKGLSSYNEQFF.

J is TRBJ2-5 and V is TRBV15, with D possibly matching TRBD2 (6 bases). Trimming cost V 0 bases and J 0 bases, with 14 bases left between them. Germline CDR1 is LNHNV and CDR2 is YYDKDF (reference sequence). This CDR3 comprises 17 residues. The CDR3 DNA reads TGTGCCACCAGCAGAGATGGTAGTAGCGGCCACCAAGAGACCCAGTACTTC. Translating gives CATSRDGSSGHQETQYF.

V is TRBV9 and J is TRBJ1-2, with TRBD1 identical over 8 bases. The junction had 3 bases not matched to a gene; V was cut back by 0 bases and J by 5 bases. Germline lookup yields CDR1 SGDLS and CDR2 YYNGEE. This CDR3 comprises 14 residues. CDR3 sequence: CASSVEDREYGYTF. CDR3 DNA sequence: TGTGCCAGCAGCGTAGAGGACAGGGAGTATGGCTACACCTTC.

The CDR3 here is CASNQPITDFRGAGGGSSYEQYF. The CDR3 nucleotides are TGTGCCAGCAACCAGCCGATCACAGACTTCCGGGGAGCGGGAGGGGGAAGCTCCTACGAGCAGTACTTC. The chain couples TRBV5-2 to TRBJ2-7; the DNA was not used to check the table's D call, TRBD2. TRBV5-2 corresponds to a pseudogene. The CDR3 consists of 23 residues.

The gene calls are TRBV2 and TRBJ1-4, with a tentative D call TRBD1 (6 bases). This CDR3 comprises 13 residues. Per germline, CDR1 SNHLY and CDR2 FYNNEI. The V end was cut by 8 bases, the J end by 8 bases, with 15 bases between. Written as DNA, the CDR3 is TGTGCCAGCTCGGCGACAGGCGAAGAAAAACTGTTTTTT. It specifies CASSATGEEKLFF. Full variable domain (remainder filled in from reference TRBV2 and TRBJ1-4): EPEVTQTPSHQVTQMGQEVILRCVPISNHLYFYWYRQILGQKVEFLVSFYNNEISEKSEIFDDQFSVERPDGSNFTLKIRSTKLEDSAMYFCASSATGEEKLFFGSGTQLSVL.

This chain uses TRBV27 with TRBJ2-1; TRBD2 might be the D (5 bases). The CDR3 loop spans 17 amino acids. Looked up from germline, CDR1 is MNHEY and CDR2 is SMNVEV (reference sequence). The V and J ends lost 5 bases and 0 bases respectively, with 17 bases between them. CDR3 DNA: TGTGCCAGCAGTGGTCGGGGATTTGGGAGCTCCTACAATGAGCAGTTCTTC. It codes for CASSGRGFGSSYNEQFF.

V gene TRBV4-1 combines with J gene TRBJ1-3; 8 bases agree with TRBD1. The germline V gene has CDR1 MGHRA and CDR2 YSYEKL. V was pared by 4 bases and J by 3 bases, with 8 bases of the junction left unmatched. This CDR3 has 16 amino acids. CDR3 loop: CASSLRQGIDGNTIYF. CDR3 nucleotides: TGCGCCAGCAGCCTCCGACAGGGGATTGATGGAAACACCATATATTTT.

V gene TRBV9 combines with J gene TRBJ2-7; 7 bases are shared with TRBD2. CDR1 is SGDLS and CDR2 is YYNGEE in the germline V gene. Trimming cost V 4 bases and J 2 bases; bases outside gene matches: 9. The CDR3 extends over 15 amino acids. Here the CDR3 DNA reads TGTGCCAGCAGCCCCCGGAGCGGGGCGACCTACGAGCAGTACTTC. It specifies CASSPRSGATYEQYF.

This chain uses TRBV11-2 with TRBJ2-7, with D tentatively TRBD2 (7 bases). Germline loops: CDR1 SGHAT, CDR2 FQNNGV. V shed 2 bases and J shed 1 base, with 15 bases lying between them. The CDR3 runs to 16 residues. CDR3 residues: CASSLRGEGRSYEQYF. The CDR3 nucleotides read TGTGCCAGCAGCTTAAGGGGGGAGGGCCGTTCCTACGAGCAGTACTTC.

This rearrangement joins TRBV5-1 to TRBJ2-1; tentative D call: TRBD2 (7 bases). This CDR3 has 13 amino acids. Germline CDR1 reads SGHRS; CDR2 reads YFSETQ. Trimming removed 2 bases from V and 10 bases from J, with 13 bases in between. CDR3 region: CASSFMGGGEQFF. The DNA for the CDR3 is TGCGCCAGCAGCTTCATGGGCGGGGGCGAGCAGTTCTTC.

The chain couples TRBV18 to TRBJ1-2; TRBD1 is a possible D gene (6 bases). V was clipped by 0 bases and J by 2 bases, with 10 bases between them. Germline V gene data show CDR1 as KGHSH and CDR2 as LQKENI. CDR3 length: 15 amino acids. The CDR3 nucleotides are TGTGCCAGCTCACCACCCCAGGGGCCCAACTATGGCTACACCTTC. Its translation is CASSPPQGPNYGYTF.

The rearrangement links TRBV28 to TRBJ2-5; 9 nucleotides agree with TRBD1. J gave up 3 bases and V 5 bases, and 10 bases lay outside the gene matches. Germline CDR1 and CDR2: MDHEN and SYDVKM. The CDR3 extends over 16 amino acids. The CDR3 protein is CASSPRRDRVKETQYF. The CDR3 nucleotides are TGTGCCAGCAGTCCCCGTCGGGACAGGGTCAAAGAGACCCAGTACTTC.

The J gene is TRBJ1-5, the V gene TRBV5-6; D might be TRBD1 (5 bases). V lost 5 bases to trimming and J lost 6 bases, with 18 bases between them. Germline CDR1 and CDR2: SGHDT and YYEEEE. The CDR3 sequence is 15 residues long. CDR3 amino acids: CASSSGQTGGQPQHF. CDR3 sequence (DNA): TGTGCCAGCAGTTCCGGGCAAACAGGTGGTCAGCCCCAGCATTTT.

The rearrangement uses TRBV28 and TRBJ1-5; no clear D gene. The CDR3 extends over 13 amino acids. Germline-derived CDR1 and CDR2 are MDHEN and SYDVKM. Trimming left V 7 bases short and J 1 base short, with 8 bases between. For the CDR3, the DNA is TGTGCCAGCAACCGAGGGAGCAATCAGCCCCAGCATTTT. Protein: CASNRGSNQPQHF.

The J gene is TRBJ1-5, the V gene TRBV6-5; D is uncertain. The CDR3 covers 13 residues. V was clipped by 5 bases and J by 6 bases, with 11 bases between them. Germline lookup yields CDR1 MNHEY and CDR2 SVGAGI. The CDR3 DNA reads TGTGCCAGCAGTCGGGTTAGTGGTCAGCCCCAGCATTTT. It encodes CASSRVSGQPQHF.

The chain couples TRBV15 to TRBJ1-1; D may be TRBD1 (6 bases). The germline V gene has CDR1 LNHNV and CDR2 YYDKDF (reference sequence). The CDR3 runs to 13 residues. V was shortened by 6 bases and J by 1 base, with 9 bases between the two germline ends. In DNA, the CDR3 is TGTGCCACCAGGCCCAGGGGGAACACTGAAGCTTTCTTT. It is translated as CATRPRGNTEAFF.